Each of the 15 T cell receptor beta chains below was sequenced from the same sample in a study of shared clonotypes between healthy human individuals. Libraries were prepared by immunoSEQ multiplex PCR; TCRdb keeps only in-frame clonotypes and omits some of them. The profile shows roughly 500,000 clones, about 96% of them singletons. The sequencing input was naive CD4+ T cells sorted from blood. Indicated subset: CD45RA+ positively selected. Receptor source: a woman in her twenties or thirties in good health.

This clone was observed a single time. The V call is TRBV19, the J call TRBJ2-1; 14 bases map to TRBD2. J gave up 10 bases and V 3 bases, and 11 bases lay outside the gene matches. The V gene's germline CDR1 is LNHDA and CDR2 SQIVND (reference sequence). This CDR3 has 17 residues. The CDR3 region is CASSMGEGLAGGREQFF. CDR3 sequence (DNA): TGTGCCAGTAGTATGGGGGAAGGACTAGCGGGAGGAAGAGAGCAGTTCTTC.

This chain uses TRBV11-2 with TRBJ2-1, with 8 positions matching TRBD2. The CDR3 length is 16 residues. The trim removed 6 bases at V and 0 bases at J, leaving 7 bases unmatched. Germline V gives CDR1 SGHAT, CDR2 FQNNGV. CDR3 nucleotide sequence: TGTGCCAGCAGACCAATAGCGGGAAGCTCCTACAATGAGCAGTTCTTC. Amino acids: CASRPIAGSSYNEQFF.

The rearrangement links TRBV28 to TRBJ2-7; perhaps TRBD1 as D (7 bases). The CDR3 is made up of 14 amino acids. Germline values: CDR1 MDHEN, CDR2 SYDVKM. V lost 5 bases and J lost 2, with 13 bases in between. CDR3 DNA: TGTGCCAGCAGTCCGCGGGACAGAACCTACGAGCAGTACTTC. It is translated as CASSPRDRTYEQYF.

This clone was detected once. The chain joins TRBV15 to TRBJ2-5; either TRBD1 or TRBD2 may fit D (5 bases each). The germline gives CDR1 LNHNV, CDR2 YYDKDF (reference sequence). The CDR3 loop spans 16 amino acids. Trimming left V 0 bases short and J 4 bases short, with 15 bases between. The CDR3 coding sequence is TGTGCCACCAGCAGAGATCACGAGGGTACAGGAGAGACCCAGTACTTC. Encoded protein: CATSRDHEGTGETQYF.

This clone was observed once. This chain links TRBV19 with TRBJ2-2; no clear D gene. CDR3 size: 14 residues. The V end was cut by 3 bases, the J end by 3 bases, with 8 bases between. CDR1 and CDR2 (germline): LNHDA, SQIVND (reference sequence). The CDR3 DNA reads TGTGCCAGTAGTATGCGGACCTACACCGGGGAGCTGTTTTTT. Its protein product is CASSMRTYTGELFF.

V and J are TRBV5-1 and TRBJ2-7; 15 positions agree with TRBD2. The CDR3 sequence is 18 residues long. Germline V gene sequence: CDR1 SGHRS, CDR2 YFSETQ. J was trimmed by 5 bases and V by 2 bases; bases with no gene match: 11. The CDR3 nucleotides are TGCGCCAGCAGCTTAGCCGCCACGGGACTAGCGGGAGGACACGAGCAGTACTTC. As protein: CASSLAATGLAGGHEQYF.

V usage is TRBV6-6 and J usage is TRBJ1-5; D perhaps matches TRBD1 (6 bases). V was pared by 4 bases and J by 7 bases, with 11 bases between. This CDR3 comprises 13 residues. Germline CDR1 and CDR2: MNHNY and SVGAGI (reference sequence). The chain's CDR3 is CASSSLQGQPQHF. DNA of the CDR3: TGTGCCAGCAGTTCCTTACAGGGACAGCCCCAGCATTTT.

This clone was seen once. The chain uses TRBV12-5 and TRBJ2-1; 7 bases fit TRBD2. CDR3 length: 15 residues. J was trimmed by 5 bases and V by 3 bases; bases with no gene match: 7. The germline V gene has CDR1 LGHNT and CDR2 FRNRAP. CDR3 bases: TGTGCTAGTGGTTTTATGGGGGAGGGCCACAATGAGCAGTTCTTC. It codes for CASGFMGEGHNEQFF.

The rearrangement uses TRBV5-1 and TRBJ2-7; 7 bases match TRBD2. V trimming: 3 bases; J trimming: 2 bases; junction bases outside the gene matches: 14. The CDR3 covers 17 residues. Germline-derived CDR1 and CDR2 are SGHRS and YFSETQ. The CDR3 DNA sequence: TGCGCCAGCAGCTCGATAAATACTAGCGAGTTTACCTACGAGCAGTACTTC. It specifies CASSSINTSEFTYEQYF.

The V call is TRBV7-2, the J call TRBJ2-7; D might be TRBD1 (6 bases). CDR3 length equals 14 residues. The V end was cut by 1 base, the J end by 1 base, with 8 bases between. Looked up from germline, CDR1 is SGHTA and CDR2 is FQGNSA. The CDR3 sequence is CASSLVQGSYEQYF. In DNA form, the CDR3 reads TGTGCCAGCAGCTTAGTACAGGGATCCTACGAGCAGTACTTC.

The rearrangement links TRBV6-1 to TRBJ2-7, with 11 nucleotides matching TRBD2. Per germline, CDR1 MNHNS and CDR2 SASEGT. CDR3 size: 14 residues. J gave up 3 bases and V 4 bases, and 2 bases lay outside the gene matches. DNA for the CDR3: TGTGCCAGCAGTGCGGGACTAGCGGTCTACGAGCAGTACTTC. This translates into CASSAGLAVYEQYF.

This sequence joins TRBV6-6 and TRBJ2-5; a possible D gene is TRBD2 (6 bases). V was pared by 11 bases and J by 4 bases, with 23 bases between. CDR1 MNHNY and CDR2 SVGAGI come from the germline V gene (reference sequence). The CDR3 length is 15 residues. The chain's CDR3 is CASGDRGSTRETQYF. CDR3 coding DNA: TGTGCCTCCGGGGATCGGGGGAGTACAAGAGAGACCCAGTACTTC.

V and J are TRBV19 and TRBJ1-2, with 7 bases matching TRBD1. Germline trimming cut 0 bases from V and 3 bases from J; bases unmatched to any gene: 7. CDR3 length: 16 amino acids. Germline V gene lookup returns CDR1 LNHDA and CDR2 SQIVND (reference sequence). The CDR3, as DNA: TGTGCCAGTAGTATAGAAGGGCCAGGGGGTTACTATGGCTACACCTTC. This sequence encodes CASSIEGPGGYYGYTF.

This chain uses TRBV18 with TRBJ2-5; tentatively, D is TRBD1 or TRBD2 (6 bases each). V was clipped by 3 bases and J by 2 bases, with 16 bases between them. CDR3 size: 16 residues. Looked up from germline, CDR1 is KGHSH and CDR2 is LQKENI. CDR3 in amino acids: CASSPLRGRLQETQYF. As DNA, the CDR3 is TGTGCCAGCTCACCGTTACGGGGGCGGTTACAAGAGACCCAGTACTTC.

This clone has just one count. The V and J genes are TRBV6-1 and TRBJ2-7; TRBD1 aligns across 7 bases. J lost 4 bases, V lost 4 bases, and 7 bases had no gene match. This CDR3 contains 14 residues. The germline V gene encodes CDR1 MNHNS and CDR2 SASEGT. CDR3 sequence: CASSGQGWAYEQYF. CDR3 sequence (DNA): TGTGCCAGCAGTGGACAGGGATGGGCTTACGAGCAGTACTTC.